This is a list of T cell receptor beta chains from one sample in a study of cytomegalovirus exposure and HLA in healthy donors. Assay: immunoSEQ multiplex PCR; the TCRdb copy retains only in-frame clones and omits some. The profile shows approximately 100,000 clones, less than 80% of them singletons. The source material was PBMCs. The receptors were gathered from a man aged 55 to 70 in good health and CMV-seronegative. CDR3s leave out the opening cysteine and the closing phenylalanine or tryptophan. D genes are given only for firm matches. Rows may omit the clone size; those that give it use once, few, many or a size class.

ASSFGGTGELF | TRBJ2-2 | . | 11 | TRBV5-1 | .
ASSFVGGLADTQY | TRBJ2-3 | . | 13 | TRBV12-1 | .
ASSLSSGANVLT | TRBJ2-6 | . | 12 | TRBV7-2 | .
ASSMGQTSNTEAF | TRBJ1-1 | TRBD1 | 13 | TRBV5-1 | .
ASSFQQIFYGYT | TRBJ1-2 | . | 12 | TRBV28 | .
ASSSERGRTDTQY | TRBJ2-3 | TRBD2 | 13 | TRBV7-2 | few
ASSATSGRRTYEQY | TRBJ2-7 | . | 14 | TRBV19 | .
ASRGGTYNSPLH | TRBJ1-6 | . | 12 | TRBV9 | .
ASSQAATSGAYEQY | TRBJ2-7 | TRBD2 | 14 | TRBV7-2 | .
ASSERTGVNSPLH | TRBJ1-6 | TRBD1 | 13 | TRBV6-4 | .
ASSPGGAGTGELF | TRBJ2-2 | . | 13 | TRBV7-6 | .
ASSRRDPGEIGEQF | TRBJ2-1 | . | 14 | TRBV7-9 | .
ATRGGRTGELF | TRBJ2-2 | . | 11 | TRBV5-1 | .
SAGTFRDTEAF | TRBJ1-1 | . | 11 | TRBV29-1 | .
ASSFERDTQY | TRBJ2-3 | . | 10 | TRBV5-6 | .
ASSYYGQNTEAF | TRBJ1-1 | . | 12 | TRBV6-6 | few
ASGERVRTGELF | TRBJ2-2 | . | 12 | TRBV5-1 | once
ASSIRQAGELF | TRBJ2-2 | . | 11 | TRBV19 | .
ASRHRDLNQPQH | TRBJ1-5 | . | 12 | TRBV27 | .
ASSLERLGYT | TRBJ1-2 | . | 10 | TRBV7-2 | .
ASSRSVELNTEAF | TRBJ1-1 | . | 13 | TRBV7-2 | .
ASRRYEQF | TRBJ2-1 | . | 8 | TRBV28 | .
ASSTTETRGYT | TRBJ1-2 | . | 11 | TRBV6-6 | once
SVGRGGNTDTQY | TRBJ2-3 | . | 12 | TRBV29-1 | .
ASSEDPGGVFEAF | TRBJ1-1 | . | 13 | TRBV7-2 | .
ASSLRGLGDTEAF | TRBJ1-1 | TRBD1 | 13 | TRBV5-6 | .
ASSPRGGSREAF | TRBJ1-1 | . | 12 | TRBV7-2 | .
ASSQFDSNTDTQY | TRBJ2-3 | . | 13 | TRBV16 | .
ASSQEGFETQY | TRBJ2-5 | . | 11 | TRBV19 | .
ASSPSGFYNEQF | TRBJ2-1 | . | 12 | TRBV5-1 | once
ASSPSQGKNSPLH | TRBJ1-6 | TRBD1 | 13 | TRBV7-9 | .
ASRGLLAKNIQY | TRBJ2-4 | . | 12 | TRBV6-5 | .
ASSLGTGFSTDTQY | TRBJ2-3 | . | 14 | TRBV11-3 | .
ASSYAGAEGYT | TRBJ1-2 | . | 11 | TRBV5-1 | .
ASSVIGGSGRSSYEQY | TRBJ2-7 | TRBD2 | 16 | TRBV6-1 | .
ASTPDGSGNTIY | TRBJ1-3 | . | 12 | TRBV9 | .
ASSTSSGTIY | TRBJ1-3 | . | 10 | TRBV7-2 | few
ASSSAGAASIGGYT | TRBJ1-2 | . | 14 | TRBV5-5 | .
AWSVLQEDQPQH | TRBJ1-5 | . | 12 | TRBV30 | .
ASSVAVGTGDNEQF | TRBJ2-1 | . | 14 | TRBV9 | .
ASSKEAREAF | TRBJ1-1 | . | 10 | TRBV21-1 | .
ASSEVGATNEKLF | TRBJ1-4 | . | 13 | TRBV6-1 | few
ASSYSNNYGYT | TRBJ1-2 | . | 11 | TRBV27 | .
ASSQTGDTTPRQF | TRBJ2-1 | TRBD1 | 13 | TRBV6-6 | .
ASSRSSGANVLT | TRBJ2-6 | . | 12 | TRBV5-6 | .
AWSVGGSGNTIY | TRBJ1-3 | . | 12 | TRBV30 | .
ASMGEGKHGYT | TRBJ1-2 | . | 11 | TRBV19 | .
ASSRKTGTGDTEAF | TRBJ1-1 | TRBD1 | 14 | TRBV7-9 | .
ASSVVQGRTGELF | TRBJ2-2 | . | 13 | TRBV9 | .
ASSFTSGGATGELF | TRBJ2-2 | TRBD2 | 14 | TRBV7-8 | .
ASSLALPGTEAF | TRBJ1-1 | . | 12 | TRBV5-1 | once
ASTLGVGYT | TRBJ1-2 | . | 9 | TRBV6-6 | .
ASSYGQGMNTEAF | TRBJ1-1 | TRBD1 | 13 | TRBV6-5 | .
ASQDGGRLEQF | TRBJ2-1 | TRBD2 | 11 | TRBV6-1 | .
ASSAPSTGRARDTEAF | TRBJ1-1 | . | 16 | TRBV7-6 | .
ASSAGQSNTEAF | TRBJ1-1 | . | 12 | TRBV9 | once
ASKRQGADEQY | TRBJ2-7 | TRBD1 | 11 | TRBV6-1 | few
ASSLLWGGNQPQH | TRBJ1-5 | . | 13 | TRBV28 | .
ASNGGSPGGLPMAF | TRBJ1-1 | . | 14 | TRBV2 | .